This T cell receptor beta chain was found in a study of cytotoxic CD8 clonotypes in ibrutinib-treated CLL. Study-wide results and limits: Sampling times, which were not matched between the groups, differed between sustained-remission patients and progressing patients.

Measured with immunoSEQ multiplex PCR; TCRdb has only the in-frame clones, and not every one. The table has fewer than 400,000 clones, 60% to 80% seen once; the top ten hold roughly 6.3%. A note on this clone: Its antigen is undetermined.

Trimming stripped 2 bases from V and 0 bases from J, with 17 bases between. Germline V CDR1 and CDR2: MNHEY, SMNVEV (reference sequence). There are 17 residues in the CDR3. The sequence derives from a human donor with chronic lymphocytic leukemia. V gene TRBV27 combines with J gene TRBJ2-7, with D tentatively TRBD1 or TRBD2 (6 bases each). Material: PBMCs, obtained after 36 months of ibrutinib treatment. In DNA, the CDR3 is TGTGCCAGCAGTTTAAGAGGGGGGCGGGGAAGCTCCTACGAGCAGTACTTC. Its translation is CASSLRGGRGSSYEQYF.